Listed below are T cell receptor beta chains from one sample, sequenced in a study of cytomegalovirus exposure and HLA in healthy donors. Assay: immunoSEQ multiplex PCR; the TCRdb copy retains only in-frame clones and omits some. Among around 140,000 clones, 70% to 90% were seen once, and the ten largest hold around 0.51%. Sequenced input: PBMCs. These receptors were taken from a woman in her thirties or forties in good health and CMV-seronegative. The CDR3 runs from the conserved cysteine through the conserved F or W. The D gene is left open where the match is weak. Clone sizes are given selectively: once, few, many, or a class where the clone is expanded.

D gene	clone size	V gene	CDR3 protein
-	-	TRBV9	CASSVEFTGSGNTIYF
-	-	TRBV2	CASTRDGGAFTGNTIYF
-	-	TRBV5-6	CASRWAVSGYTF
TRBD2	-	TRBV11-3	CASSLGLAVDTQYF
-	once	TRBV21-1	CASSELRDRGRLAGVFEQFF
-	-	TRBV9	CASSGGVGETQYF
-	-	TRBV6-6	CASSSRTVNTEAFF
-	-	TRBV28	CASAGADTQYF
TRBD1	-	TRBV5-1	CASSPETGGEKLFF
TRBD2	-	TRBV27	CASSSSSSGSYEQYF
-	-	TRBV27	CASSPRPGGNTIYF
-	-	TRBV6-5	CASSTRDYSNQPQHF
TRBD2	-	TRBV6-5	CASSYTSGILTDTQYF
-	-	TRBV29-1	CSAEGIDRLASGYTF
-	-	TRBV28	CASRRRDRAFF
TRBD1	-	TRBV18	CASSPTQGGNQPQHF
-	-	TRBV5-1	CASSLPGGDTGELFF
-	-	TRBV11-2	CASSLDLVRLSSYNEQFF
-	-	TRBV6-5	CASSYFGLLGEQFF
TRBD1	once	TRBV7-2	CASSLENRGVSTDTQYF
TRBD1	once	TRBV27	CASSPTGWGYEQFF
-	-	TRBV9	CASSVVSGNTEAFF
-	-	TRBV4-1	CASSQDHPGSYEQYF
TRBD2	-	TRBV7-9	CASSFGTSGREDTQYF
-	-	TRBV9	CASNPRGYNEQFF
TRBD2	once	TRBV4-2	CASSLTLAGGPYEQYF
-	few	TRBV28	CASRETANYGYTF
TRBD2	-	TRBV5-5	CASSGRTSVSLSRETQYF
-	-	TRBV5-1	CASSFEGDTEAFF
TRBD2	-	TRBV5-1	CASSLASGQETQYF